This TCR beta chain was obtained from a study of cytomegalovirus exposure and HLA in healthy donors. Study information: A preliminary data release comprised 80 million or so unique TCRs obtained from HLA-typed donors. General observations from the study: Using a false discovery rate of 0.05, a later analysis showed that approximately 18,000 TCR beta sequences were associated with HLA alleles. Reports state that TCR beta sequences accurately predicted most subjects' HLA-A and HLA-B alleles. There were several of the most significant clusters that appeared linked to common viral pathogens in a later analysis.

In the PCR, 60 Vbeta and 13 Jbeta primers were used. Assay used: immunoSEQ multiplex PCR; TCRdb lists only in-frame clones, some missing. The profile shows approximately 100,000 clones, 81% of them singletons. V gave up 0 bases and J gave up 1 base, with 7 bases separating them. The CDR3 totals 14 residues. CDR1 is SGHRS, CDR2 YFSETQ, per germline. About this clone itself: What it recognizes is unknown.

The sequenced sample consisted of PBMCs. The rearrangement joins TRBV5-1 to TRBJ2-5; the D gene is possibly TRBD1 (5 bases). The TCR was taken from a woman aged 25 to 39 in good health and CMV-seronegative. The CDR3 DNA is TGCGCCAGCAGCTTGGACAGGTCCCAAGAGACCCAGTACTTC. Protein sequence: CASSLDRSQETQYF. The full variable domain, completed using reference TRBV5-1 and TRBJ2-5, is KAGVTQTPRYLIKTRGQQVTLSCSPISGHRSVSWYQQTPGQGLQFLFEYFSETQRNKGNFPGRFSGRQFSNSRSEMNVSTLELGDSALYLCASSLDRSQETQYFGPGTRLLVL.